These T cell receptor beta chains were read from a single sample in a study of Ad26.COV2.S vaccination and SARS-CoV-2 variants. Clones were read by immunoSEQ multiplex PCR, and TCRdb kept only the in-frame ones, dropping some. The sample holds approximately 300,000 clones, roughly 84% seen once. Sequenced material: peripheral blood, taken in a trial of Ad26.COV2.S vaccine versus placebo. Receptors were obtained from a person between 18 and 60 years old who received the Ad26.COV2.S COVID-19 vaccine or a placebo. Each CDR3 is given with its conserved first and last residue. Fields, in order: clone size, V gene, J gene, D gene, CDR3 DNA, CDR3 protein. A D gene is named only where the DNA matches it firmly. The size entry is marked missing in some rows and otherwise reads once, few, many or a size class.

size: few
V: TRBV11-2
J: TRBJ2-3
D: TRBD2
DNA: TGTGCCAGCAGCCAGCGGGGTCACCGCACAGATACGCAGTATTTT
CDR3: CASSQRGHRTDTQYF

size: NA
V: TRBV12-3/TRBV12-4
J: TRBJ2-7
D: NA
DNA: TGTGCCAGCAGTTTAGTTACGACCTACGAGCAGTACTTC
CDR3: CASSLVTTYEQYF

size: NA
V: TRBV7-9
J: TRBJ1-2
D: TRBD1
DNA: TGTGCCAGCAGCTTATGGGACAGGGTTAGAGATGGCTACACCTTC
CDR3: CASSLWDRVRDGYTF

size: NA
V: TRBV4-2
J: TRBJ2-5
D: NA
DNA: TGTGCCAGCAGCCAAGGGGACTCTGCGGGCAGTGTGGAGACCCAGTACTTC
CDR3: CASSQGDSAGSVETQYF

size: NA
V: TRBV12-5
J: TRBJ1-6
D: NA
DNA: TGTGCTAGTGCCCTTTCGGCGACACCCCTCCACTTT
CDR3: CASALSATPLHF

size: NA
V: TRBV6-5
J: TRBJ1-1
D: NA
DNA: TGTGCCAGCAGTCCACAGGGAGGGACTGAAGCTTTCTTT
CDR3: CASSPQGGTEAFF

size: NA
V: TRBV7-2
J: TRBJ1-3
D: NA
DNA: TGTGCCAGCAGCTTCACGGGGGCCGCTAGCTCTGGAAACACCATATATTTT
CDR3: CASSFTGAASSGNTIYF

size: NA
V: TRBV5-5
J: TRBJ1-1
D: NA
DNA: TGTGCCAGCAGCTTGAACAGCCCCTATGAAGCTTTCTTT
CDR3: CASSLNSPYEAFF

size: NA
V: TRBV2
J: TRBJ2-3
D: NA
DNA: TGTGCCAGCAGCACGACTAGGGTAGATACGCAGTATTTT
CDR3: CASSTTRVDTQYF

size: once
V: TRBV2
J: TRBJ1-2
D: NA
DNA: TGTGCCAGCGTCGGGATGGGGGGAGGATCTGGCTACACCTTC
CDR3: CASVGMGGGSGYTF

size: NA
V: TRBV4-1
J: TRBJ2-5
D: NA
DNA: TGCGCCAGCAGCCCCGTTGACTCACCGGGGACGGCCGGGTGGTCCCAGTACTTC
CDR3: CASSPVDSPGTAGWSQYF

size: NA
V: TRBV2
J: TRBJ1-2
D: TRBD1
DNA: TGTGCCAGCAGGTACGGACAGGGAAATGGCTACACCTTC
CDR3: CASRYGQGNGYTF

size: NA
V: TRBV19
J: TRBJ1-1
D: NA
DNA: TGTGCCAGTAGTATAGTTGAAGGGCGAGGGGCCGAAGCTTTCTTT
CDR3: CASSIVEGRGAEAFF

size: once
V: TRBV3-1/TRBV3-2
J: TRBJ2-1
D: TRBD2
DNA: TGTGCCAGCAGCCAAGGACGGACCCGAGGGAGGGTTTACAATGAGCAGTTCTTC
CDR3: CASSQGRTRGRVYNEQFF

size: NA
V: TRBV3-1/TRBV3-2
J: TRBJ1-2
D: NA
DNA: TGTGCCAGCAGCCAGTCAGGGGCAGGGCTCTATGGCTACACCTTC
CDR3: CASSQSGAGLYGYTF

size: NA
V: TRBV10-3
J: TRBJ2-1
D: NA
DNA: TGTGCCATCAGCAGGGGTTTGGGCTACAATGAGCAGTTCTTC
CDR3: CAISRGLGYNEQFF

size: NA
V: TRBV14
J: TRBJ1-2
D: NA
DNA: TGTACCAGCAGCCTCTATAGCGGGCAGAAAAACTATGGCTACACCTTC
CDR3: CTSSLYSGQKNYGYTF

size: NA
V: TRBV19
J: TRBJ2-5
D: NA
DNA: TGTGCCAGTAGTCCGAATCGGGACTCCTTAGGGGTGGAGACCCAGTACTTC
CDR3: CASSPNRDSLGVETQYF

size: NA
V: TRBV29-1
J: TRBJ2-1
D: TRBD1
DNA: TGCAGCGGAGGGGACAGGGGGATGAATGAGCAGTTCTTC
CDR3: CSGGDRGMNEQFF

size: NA
V: TRBV7-2
J: TRBJ2-7
D: TRBD2
DNA: TGTGCCAGCAGCTTAATGGGGACTACCTACGAGCAGTACTTC
CDR3: CASSLMGTTYEQYF

size: once
V: TRBV20-1
J: TRBJ2-7
D: TRBD1
DNA: TGCAGTGCTAGTGGCTTGGGACAGGGGGAGTACGAGCAGTACTTC
CDR3: CSASGLGQGEYEQYF

size: NA
V: TRBV10-3
J: TRBJ2-2
D: NA
DNA: TGTGCCATCAGACAGGATGTAAGCACCGGGGAGCTGTTTTTT
CDR3: CAIRQDVSTGELFF

size: NA
V: TRBV6-4
J: TRBJ2-7
D: TRBD1
DNA: TGTGCCAGCAGTGACTCGAGTCGGATGGTTCTCTGGGACAGGGACTACTACGAGCAGTACTTC
CDR3: CASSDSSRMVLWDRDYYEQYF

size: NA
V: TRBV10-3
J: TRBJ2-3
D: TRBD2
DNA: TGTGCCGGGGGGTCGGGGGGTAGCACAGATACGCAGTATTTT
CDR3: CAGGSGGSTDTQYF

size: NA
V: TRBV24-1
J: TRBJ2-7
D: NA
DNA: TGTGCCACCAGTGATCGGGGCTCCGACACCTACGAGCAGTACTTC
CDR3: CATSDRGSDTYEQYF

size: NA
V: TRBV10-1
J: TRBJ2-2
D: NA
DNA: TGCGCCAGCAGTGTCACAGGTTCGGGGGAGCTGTTTTTT
CDR3: CASSVTGSGELFF

size: once
V: TRBV30
J: TRBJ2-1
D: NA
DNA: TGTGCCTGGCAGGGGAAAAACAGGGACAATGAGCAGTTCTTC
CDR3: CAWQGKNRDNEQFF

size: NA
V: TRBV27
J: TRBJ2-7
D: NA
DNA: TGTGCCAGCAGTTTAAAAGGGAAGGACTACGAGCAGTACTTC
CDR3: CASSLKGKDYEQYF

size: NA
V: TRBV11-3
J: TRBJ2-1
D: NA
DNA: TGTGCCAGCAGCCGGGGTGGCGGGGTGAGCTCCTACAATGAGCAGTTCTTC
CDR3: CASSRGGGVSSYNEQFF